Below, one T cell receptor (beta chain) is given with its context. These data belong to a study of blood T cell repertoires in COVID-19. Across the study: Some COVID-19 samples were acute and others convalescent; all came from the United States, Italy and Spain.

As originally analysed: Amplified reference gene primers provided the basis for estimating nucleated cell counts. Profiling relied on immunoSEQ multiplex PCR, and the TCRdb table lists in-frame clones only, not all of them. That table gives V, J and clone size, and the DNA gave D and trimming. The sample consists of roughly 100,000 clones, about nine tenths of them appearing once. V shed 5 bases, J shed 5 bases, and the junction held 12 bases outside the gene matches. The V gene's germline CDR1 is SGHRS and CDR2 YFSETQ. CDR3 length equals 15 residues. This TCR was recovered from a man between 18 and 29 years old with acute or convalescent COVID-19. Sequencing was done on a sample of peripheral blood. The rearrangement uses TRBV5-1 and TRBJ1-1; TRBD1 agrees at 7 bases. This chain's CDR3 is CASRSSLGQTTEAFF. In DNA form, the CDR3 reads TGCGCCAGCAGGTCTAGCCTGGGACAGACGACTGAAGCTTTCTTT.